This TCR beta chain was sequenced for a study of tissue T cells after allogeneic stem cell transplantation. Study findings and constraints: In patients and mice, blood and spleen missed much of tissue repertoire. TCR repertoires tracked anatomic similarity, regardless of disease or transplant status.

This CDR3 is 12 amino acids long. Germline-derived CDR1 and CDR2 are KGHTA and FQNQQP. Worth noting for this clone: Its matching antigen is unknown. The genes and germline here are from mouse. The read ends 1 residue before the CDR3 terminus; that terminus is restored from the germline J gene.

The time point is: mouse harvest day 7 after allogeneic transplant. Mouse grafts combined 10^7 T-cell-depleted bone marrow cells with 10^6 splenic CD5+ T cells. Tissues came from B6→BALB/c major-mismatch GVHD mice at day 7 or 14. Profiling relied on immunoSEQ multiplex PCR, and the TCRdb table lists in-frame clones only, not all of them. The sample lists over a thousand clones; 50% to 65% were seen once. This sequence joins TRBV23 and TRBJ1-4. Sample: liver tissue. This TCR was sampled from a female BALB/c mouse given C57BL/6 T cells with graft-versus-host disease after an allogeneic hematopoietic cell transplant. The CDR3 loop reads CSSSQGRERLFF. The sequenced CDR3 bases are TGCTCCAGCAGTCAAGGCCGCGAAAGATTATTT.